The 30 T cell receptor beta chains below all came from one sample that was sequenced in a study of T cell repertoires in cytomegalovirus infection. For these receptors, no antigen is known. A single record per CDR3 protein comes from TCRdb applying MiXCR to the reads. The sample holds around 900,000 distinct CDR3 sequences, around 31% seen once. The sample consisted of cultured CD8+ T cells from PBMCs, taken from culture after CMV antigen stimulation. Source of these receptors: a human donor in good health (CMV status not recorded). Some clones in this sample may be carry-over from other donors' samples.

There are a few counts of this clonotype. The chain carries TRBV6-6 and TRBJ1-1; D may be TRBD1 (5 bases). Germline CDR1 is MNHNY and CDR2 is SVGAGI (reference sequence). V was trimmed by 2 bases and J by 10 bases, leaving 17 bases between them. This CDR3 spans 14 amino acids. The CDR3 loop reads CASSYKMNGAGAFF. The CDR3 DNA reads TGTGCCAGCAGTTACAAGATGAACGGGGCCGGAGCTTTCTTT.

This clonotype occurred a few times. The J gene is TRBJ1-5, the V gene TRBV7-9, with 8 bases fitting TRBD1. Looked up from germline, CDR1 is SEHNR and CDR2 is FQNEAQ (reference sequence). Trimming at V came to 5 bases and at J to 4 bases, leaving 4 bases not matched to a gene. The CDR3 runs to 14 residues. The CDR3 DNA reads TGTGCCAGCAGCAGGACAGGGCTGAATCAGCCCCAGCATTTT. Amino acid sequence: CASSRTGLNQPQHF. The complete variable domain, with remaining parts taken from reference TRBV7-9 and TRBJ1-5, reads DTGVSQNPRHKITKRGQNVTFRCDPISEHNRLYWYRQTLGQGPEFLTYFQNEAQLEKSRLLSDRFSAERPKGSFSTLEIQRTEQGDSAMYLCASSRTGLNQPQHFGDGTRLSIL.

In its sample, this clonotype was seen many times. The chain combines TRBV7-8 with TRBJ1-1, with D possibly being TRBD1 (6 bases). This CDR3 comprises 14 residues. Germline V gene lookup returns CDR1 SGHVS and CDR2 FQNEAQ. Between the trimmed V and J ends, which lost 2 bases and 2 bases, there was a span of 9 bases. The CDR3 DNA reads TGTGCCAGCAGCTTAAGGACAGCAAACACTGAAGCTTTCTTT. Its translation: CASSLRTANTEAFF.

This sequence joins TRBV12-3 or TRBV12-4 and TRBJ1-5; D is uncertain. This CDR3 comprises 14 residues. Trimming stripped 1 base from V and 6 bases from J, with 10 bases between. The CDR3 protein is CASSLGVVGQPQHF. The CDR3 DNA sequence: TGTGCCAGCAGTTTAGGAGTCGTCGGTCAGCCCCAGCATTTT.

This clonotype was seen at least ten times. The V and J genes are TRBV7-2 and TRBJ2-7, with 11 nucleotides matching TRBD2. The CDR3 length is 15 residues. Germline V gives CDR1 SGHTA, CDR2 FQGNSA. V was clipped by 5 bases and J by 1 base; unmatched bases: 4. CDR3 bases: TGTGCCAGCAGCCCGGGGACTAGCGGATCCTACGAGCAGTACGTC. Its translation: CASSPGTSGSYEQYV.

This sequence joins TRBV7-6 and TRBJ2-7, with 12 bases aligning to TRBD1. The ends lost 5 bases at V and 5 bases at J; junction bases unmatched: 4. CDR1 and CDR2 from the germline V gene are SGHVS and FNYEAQ. The CDR3 is 14 amino acids. The CDR3 sequence: CASSHGTGGNEQYF. CDR3 DNA: TGTGCCAGCAGCCACGGGACAGGGGGCAACGAGCAGTACTTC.

This clonotype was found many times. This chain connects TRBV7-2 to TRBJ1-1, with D perhaps TRBD1 (5 bases). The V gene's germline CDR1 is SGHTA and CDR2 FQGNSA. V was clipped by 0 bases and J by 1 base, with 9 bases between them. This CDR3 contains 15 residues. The CDR3 sequence: CASSLAFRENTEAFF. CDR3 sequence (DNA): TGTGCCAGCAGCTTAGCATTCAGGGAGAACACTGAAGCTTTCTTT. Complete variable domain (other parts from reference TRBV7-2 and TRBJ1-1): GAGVSQSPSNKVTEKGKDVELRCDPISGHTALYWYRQSLGQGLEFLIYFQGNSAPDKSGLPSDRFSAERTGGSVSTLTIQRTQQEDSAVYLCASSLAFRENTEAFFGQGTRLTVV.

The chain has TRBV6-6 and TRBJ2-1, with TRBD2 matching 11 bases. This CDR3 region has 19 residues. The germline CDR1 and CDR2 sequences are MNHNY and SVGAGI (reference sequence). J was trimmed by 8 bases and V by 0 bases; bases with no gene match: 15. CDR3 sequence: CASSYSVNSRLAGLDEQFF. Written as DNA, the CDR3 is TGTGCCAGCAGTTACTCAGTTAATTCTCGACTAGCGGGACTGGATGAGCAGTTCTTC.

CDR3 in amino acids: CASRDRSSTDTQYF. CDR3 in DNA: TGTGCCAGCAGGGACAGGTCGTCCACAGATACGCAGTATTTT. The rearrangement joins TRBV9 to TRBJ2-3; 7 bases line up with TRBD1. V shed 5 bases, J shed 2 bases, and the junction held 5 bases outside the gene matches. There are 14 residues in the CDR3. Germline values: CDR1 SGDLS, CDR2 YYNGEE.

The chain is built from TRBV7-8 and TRBJ2-5; D not resolved. Germline V gene sequence: CDR1 SGHVS, CDR2 FQNEAQ. The V end was cut by 4 bases, the J end by 5 bases, with 20 bases between. The CDR3 has 16 amino acids. CDR3 sequence: CASSSRSSPEAETQYF. The CDR3 DNA sequence: TGTGCCAGCAGCTCGAGGAGCAGCCCCGAAGCGGAGACCCAGTACTTC.

The J gene is TRBJ2-1, the V gene TRBV14; 12 positions match TRBD2. J gave up 6 bases and V 4 bases, and 7 bases lay outside the gene matches. The length of the CDR3 is 16 residues. Germline CDR1 is SGHDN and CDR2 is FVKESK. CDR3 nucleotides: TGTGCCAGCAGCCCCCGGACTAGCGGGGAGATCAATGAGCAGTTCTTC. Amino acid sequence: CASSPRTSGEINEQFF.

The J gene is TRBJ2-3, the V gene TRBV7-9, with D possibly matching TRBD2 (5 bases). The V gene's germline CDR1 is SEHNR and CDR2 FQNEAQ (reference sequence). CDR3 length: 16 amino acids. Trimming shortened V by 5 bases and J by 1 base, and 16 bases separated the two germline ends. CDR3 nucleotides: TGTGCCAGCAGCACGAGGGAGTACCCCGGCACAGATACGCAGTATTTT. It translates to CASSTREYPGTDTQYF.

The chain recombines TRBV15 with TRBJ1-2; 8 nucleotides line up with TRBD1. Unmatched junction bases numbered 7, after V lost 5 bases and J lost 5 bases. This CDR3 has 14 amino acids. Germline CDR1 reads LNHNV; CDR2 reads YYDKDF (reference sequence). The CDR3 reads CATSGGQAGYGYTF. The CDR3 nucleotides read TGTGCCACCAGCGGGGGACAGGCGGGTTATGGCTACACCTTC. The full variable domain, completed using reference TRBV15 and TRBJ1-2, is DAMVIQNPRYQVTQFGKPVTLSCSQTLNHNVMYWYQQKSSQAPKLLFHYYDKDFNNEADTPDNFQSRRPNTSFCFLDIRSPGLGDTAMYLCATSGGQAGYGYTFGSGTRLTVV.

This chain connects TRBV27 to TRBJ2-3; D may be TRBD1 (5 bases). CDR3 length: 15 amino acids. Trimming shortened V by 5 bases and J by 1 base, and 13 bases separated the two germline ends. Germline assignment: CDR1 MNHEY and CDR2 SMNVEV (reference sequence). The CDR3, as DNA: TGTGCCAGCAGTGAATACAGGAGACGCACAGATACGCAGTATTTT. Its translation is CASSEYRRRTDTQYF.

This clonotype was counted only a few times. V usage is TRBV11-3 and J usage is TRBJ2-1, with D tentatively TRBD2 (5 bases). The length of the CDR3 is 14 residues. Germline lookup yields CDR1 SGHNT and CDR2 YENEEA. The V gene lost 5 bases and the J gene lost 10 bases, with 18 bases spanning the gap. Written as DNA, the CDR3 is TGTGCCAGCAGCCCCCGGGTGGGAGTGGGGGAGCAGTTCTTC. As protein: CASSPRVGVGEQFF. The variable domain in full, with the rest retrieved from reference TRBV11-3 and TRBJ2-1, is EAGVVQSPRYKIIEKKQPVAFWCNPISGHNTLYWYLQNLGQGPELLIRYENEEAVDDSQLPKDRFSAERLKGVDSTLKIQPAELGDSAVYLCASSPRVGVGEQFFGPGTRLTVL.

The chain links TRBV9 to TRBJ2-1; 8 bases fit TRBD1. The CDR3 covers 16 residues. Per the germline V gene, CDR1 is SGDLS and CDR2 is YYNGEE. V lost 4 bases, J lost 0 bases, and 6 bases stayed unmatched. CDR3 bases: TGTGCCAGCAGCACAGGACAGGGAGGCTCCTACAATGAGCAGTTCTTC. Residues: CASSTGQGGSYNEQFF.

Worth noting for this clonotype: Just one base apart from a much larger clone, this may be a read error. The chain links TRBV7-6 to TRBJ1-1; 7 bases are a match to TRBD1. The CDR3 loop spans 16 amino acids. The germline CDR1 and CDR2 sequences are SGHVS and FNYEAQ. The trim removed 1 base at V and 4 bases at J, leaving 9 bases unmatched. The CDR3 DNA sequence: TGTGCCAGCAGCTTAGGCCCAGGGGGAATAGGCACTGAAGCTTTCTTT. Amino acid sequence: CASSLGPGGIGTEAFF.

The CDR3 loop is CASSFWTKDEQFF. In DNA form, the CDR3 reads TGTGCCAGCAGCTTCTGGACTAAAGATGAGCAGTTCTTC. This chain joins TRBV7-8 and TRBJ2-1; possible D gene TRBD2, 6 bases. V was pared by 3 bases and J by 8 bases, with 11 bases between. Germline CDR1 reads SGHVS; CDR2 reads FQNEAQ. This CDR3 is 13 amino acids long.

The rearrangement uses TRBV19 and TRBJ1-1; D might be TRBD1 (5 bases). CDR1 and CDR2 (germline): LNHDA, SQIVND (reference sequence). Between the trimmed V and J ends, which lost 2 bases and 4 bases, there was a span of 11 bases. The CDR3 is 14 residues long. CDR3 DNA sequence: TGTGCCAGTAGTATATTCCCGGGGGGCACTGAAGCTTTCTTT. It encodes CASSIFPGGTEAFF.

This clonotype appeared once. The CDR3 loop reads CASSLGTPFGEQYF. In DNA, the CDR3 is TGTGCCAGCAGCTTAGGAACCCCGTTCGGGGAGCAGTACTTC. This chain uses TRBV13 with TRBJ2-7; D is ambiguous. The V gene's germline CDR1 is PRHDT and CDR2 FYEKMQ (reference sequence). CDR3 size: 14 residues. Deletions cut 0 bases from V and 7 bases from J, with 13 bases between.

This clonotype was picked up a small number of times. This rearrangement joins TRBV19 to TRBJ2-5, with 7 bases lining up with TRBD1. The CDR3 is 17 residues long. Per the germline V gene, CDR1 is LNHDA and CDR2 is SQIVND (reference sequence). CDR3 in DNA: TGTGCAGAAAGACAGGGTCCTGGCAGGTCGTCCCAAGAGACCCAGTACTTC. As protein: CAERQGPGRSSQETQYF.

This clonotype was detected a few times. This chain connects TRBV20-1 to TRBJ2-1, with D uncertain. The CDR3 has 8 residues. Germline loops: CDR1 DFQATT, CDR2 SNEGSKA (reference sequence). The CDR3: CRVGKQFF. CDR3 bases: TGCAGGGTGGGCAAGCAGTTCTTC.

The genes are TRBV27 and TRBJ1-6, with D perhaps TRBD1 (6 bases). V dropped 6 bases and J dropped 8 bases, with 14 bases sitting between them. CDR3 size: 14 residues. Germline CDR1 reads MNHEY; CDR2 reads SMNVEV (reference sequence). The CDR3 region is CASRNRDPYSPLHF. The CDR3 region has the DNA TGTGCCAGCAGAAACAGGGACCCTTATTCACCCCTCCACTTT.

This chain joins TRBV10-2 and TRBJ2-7; 9 bases align to TRBD1. CDR3 size: 13 residues. Per germline, CDR1 WSHSY and CDR2 SAAADI. Trimming at V came to 4 bases and at J to 7 bases, leaving 5 bases not matched to a gene. The CDR3 sequence: CASSVDRGWEQYF. CDR3 sequence (DNA): TGCGCCAGCAGTGTGGACAGGGGCTGGGAGCAGTACTTC.

This chain connects TRBV6-4 to TRBJ2-3; the D is unclear. Trimming removed 5 bases at V and 3 bases at J, with 12 bases between. Per the germline V gene, CDR1 is MRHNA and CDR2 is SNTAGT. This CDR3 is 14 amino acids long. CDR3 loop: CASSIGEHTDTQYF. CDR3 nucleotides: TGTGCCAGCAGTATTGGCGAGCATACAGATACGCAGTATTTT.

This clonotype was counted many times. The J gene is TRBJ1-5, the V gene TRBV7-8; tentative D call: TRBD1 (5 bases). The CDR3 has 17 residues. The germline V gene encodes CDR1 SGHVS and CDR2 FQNEAQ. The V end was cut by 1 base, the J end by 0 bases, with 13 bases between. CDR3 sequence reads: CASSLDGRGISNQPQHF. CDR3 DNA sequence: TGTGCCAGCAGCTTAGACGGGCGGGGGATTAGCAATCAGCCCCAGCATTTT. Complete variable domain (other parts from reference TRBV7-8 and TRBJ1-5): GAGVSQSPRYKVAKRGQDVALRCDPISGHVSLFWYQQALGQGPEFLTYFQNEAQLDKSGLPSDRFFAERPEGSVSTLKIQRTQQEDSAVYLCASSLDGRGISNQPQHFGDGTRLSIL.

The gene calls are TRBV5-1 and TRBJ1-1, with TRBD1 matching 8 bases. J lost 6 bases, V lost 6 bases, and 19 bases had no gene match. Germline loops: CDR1 SGHRS, CDR2 YFSETQ. This CDR3 region has 17 residues. The CDR3 here is CASTLGQGAHFKAEAFF. In DNA, the CDR3 is TGCGCCAGCACCCTGGGGCAGGGGGCACATTTCAAGGCTGAAGCTTTCTTT. The complete variable domain, with remaining parts taken from reference TRBV5-1 and TRBJ1-1, reads KAGVTQTPRYLIKTRGQQVTLSCSPISGHRSVSWYQQTPGQGLQFLFEYFSETQRNKGNFPGRFSGRQFSNSRSEMNVSTLELGDSALYLCASTLGQGAHFKAEAFFGQGTRLTVV.

J is TRBJ2-1 and V is TRBV20-1; D gene unclear. The CDR3 extends over 14 amino acids. V was clipped by 0 bases and J by 5 bases, with 11 bases between them. The germline V gene encodes CDR1 DFQATT and CDR2 SNEGSKA (reference sequence). CDR3 region: CSARERVSHNEQFF. The CDR3 DNA is TGCAGTGCTAGAGAAAGGGTCAGCCACAATGAGCAGTTCTTC.

This clonotype was detected a few times. The V call is TRBV14, the J call TRBJ2-7, with D uncertain. Between the trimmed V and J ends, which lost 4 bases and 3 bases, there was a span of 4 bases. CDR3 size: 11 residues. Germline CDR1 is SGHDN and CDR2 is FVKESK. The CDR3 sequence is CASSRDYEQYF. DNA for the CDR3: TGTGCCAGCAGCCGTGACTACGAGCAGTACTTC.

This clonotype appeared a few times. The chain carries TRBV24-1 and TRBJ2-1; D call uncertain. V lost 6 bases and J lost 4, with 3 bases in between. The CDR3 contains 11 residues. Germline assignment: CDR1 KGHDR and CDR2 SFDVKD. DNA for the CDR3: TGTGCCACCAGTACGTACAATGAGCAGTTCTTC. Its translation: CATSTYNEQFF.